This TCR beta chain was recorded in a study of neoadjuvant anti-PD-1 for oral cavity cancer. Study in general: Patients without progression got a fourth dose around day 43.

The time point was: after neoadjuvant nivolumab, at surgical resection. On this clone itself: Its antigen is as yet unknown.

Germline CDR1 MGHRA, CDR2 YSYEKL. The CDR3 is 15 amino acids. Trimming at V came to 0 bases and at J to 6 bases, leaving 4 bases not matched to a gene. Survey sequencing of tumors mostly used 4.8 ug DNA, two replicates. Libraries were prepared by immunoSEQ multiplex PCR; TCRdb keeps only in-frame clonotypes and omits some of them. The data contain 35,000 to 40,000 clones, over 30% of them singletons. Study findings and constraints: With three patients per group, TCR findings need larger cohorts.

The chain joins TRBV4-1 to TRBJ1-5, with 8 bases identical to TRBD1. This receptor was taken from a person between 40 and 85 years old with oral cavity squamous cell carcinoma. The sequenced sample was tumor tissue, obtained after nivolumab (anti-PD-1) treatment. The CDR3 coding sequence is TGCGCCAGCAGCCAAGACAGGGGGCAAGCTCAGCCCCAGCATTTT. It translates to CASSQDRGQAQPQHF.